The 20 T cell receptor beta chains in this list originate from one sample, sequenced in a study of EBV T-cell therapy then PD-1 blockade in nasopharyngeal carcinoma. Data came from immunoSEQ multiplex PCR; TCRdb stores just in-frame clones and leaves some out. There are under 20,000 clones in the sample; 84% occur only once, and more than 25% lies in the top ten. The treatment here: AdE1-LMPpoly-expanded autologous EBV-specific T-cell therapy followed by anti-PD-1 nivolumab. Their cognate antigens are unknown. Sequences were derived from CD8+ T cells from blood, sampled at roughly day 35 from a patient whose treatment included autologous EBV-specific T cells and nivolumab. The source is a man aged 40-49 years with nasopharyngeal carcinoma.

As regards this clone: At one end the junction does not follow the germline gene, possibly because of a read error. J is TRBJ2-2 and V is TRBV25-1; 8 bases match TRBD1. Germline CDR1 reads MGHDK; CDR2 reads SYGVNS. There are 13 residues in the CDR3. The CDR3 loop is CASCDRGTGELFF. DNA of the CDR3: TGTGCCAGCTGTGACAGGGGCACCGGGGAGCTGTTTTTT. Full variable domain (outside the CDR3, taken from reference TRBV25-1 and TRBJ2-2): EADIYQTPRYLVIGTGKKITLECSQTMGHDKMYWYQQDPGMELHLIHYSYGVNSTEKGDLSSESTVSRIRTEHFPLTLESARPSHTSQYLCASCDRGTGELFFGEGSRLTVL.

The chain joins TRBV9 to TRBJ2-3; D is perhaps TRBD1 or TRBD2 (6 bases each). This CDR3 has 15 residues. V lost 0 bases and J 5 bases, leaving 13 bases between the germline ends. Germline CDR1 reads SGDLS; CDR2 reads YYNGEE. The CDR3 nucleotides are TGTGCCAGCAGCGTAGAGGGGGGAGCAATAGATACGCAGTATTTT. Translating gives CASSVEGGAIDTQYF.

The chain carries TRBV7-9 and TRBJ2-5; D is unresolved. The CDR3 sequence is 16 residues long. Trimming cost V 1 base and J 1 base, with 13 bases left between them. Germline V CDR1 and CDR2: SEHNR, FQNEAQ (reference sequence). CDR3: CASSLVGLAPQETQYF. The CDR3 DNA follows: TGTGCCAGCAGCTTAGTAGGGCTGGCTCCCCAAGAGACCCAGTACTTC.

V usage is TRBV7-8 and J usage is TRBJ2-7, with 10 nucleotides matching TRBD2. The CDR3 length is 16 residues. CDR1 and CDR2 from the germline V gene are SGHVS and FQNEAQ. J lost 4 bases, V lost 5 bases, and 11 bases had no gene match. The DNA of the CDR3 is TGTGCCAGCAGCCCAACGACTAGCGGGCTGGGGTACGAGCAGTACTTC. Encoded protein: CASSPTTSGLGYEQYF. Combining the CDR3 with reference TRBV7-8 and TRBJ2-7 gives the whole variable domain GAGVSQSPRYKVAKRGQDVALRCDPISGHVSLFWYQQALGQGPEFLTYFQNEAQLDKSGLPSDRFFAERPEGSVSTLKIQRTQQEDSAVYLCASSPTTSGLGYEQYFGPGTRLTVT.

The chain is built from TRBV7-9 and TRBJ2-7, with D perhaps matching TRBD1 (5 bases). V was shortened by 4 bases and J by 6 bases, with 7 bases between the two germline ends. This CDR3 contains 11 residues. Germline CDR1 reads SEHNR; CDR2 reads FQNEAQ (reference sequence). The CDR3 protein is CASSSGREQYF. The CDR3 region has the DNA TGTGCCAGCAGCTCAGGGCGCGAGCAGTACTTC.

V gene TRBV13 combines with J gene TRBJ2-2; no clear D. V lost 1 base and J lost 5, with 5 bases in between. The CDR3 is made up of 13 amino acids. Germline V gene data show CDR1 as PRHDT and CDR2 as FYEKMQ (reference sequence). The CDR3 DNA reads as TGTGCCAGCAGCTTAGTGGCTACCGGGGAGCTGTTTTTT. It yields the protein CASSLVATGELFF.

V and J are TRBV6-2 or TRBV6-3 and TRBJ2-1, with TRBD1 as a possible D gene (6 bases). Germline loops: CDR1 MNHEY, CDR2 SVGEGT. The V end was cut by 0 bases, the J end by 9 bases, with 15 bases between. The CDR3 contains 15 residues. Written as DNA, the CDR3 is TGTGCCAGCAGTTACTCGGGTTGGGGCAGGGGTGAGCAGTTCTTC. It translates to CASSYSGWGRGEQFF.

The rearrangement joins TRBV4-3 to TRBJ2-1; D might be TRBD2 (5 bases). Trimming shortened V by 1 base and J by 9 bases, and 10 bases separated the two germline ends. The germline gives CDR1 LGHNA, CDR2 YSLEER. The CDR3 is made up of 13 amino acids. The CDR3 protein is CASSQGLGVEQFF. In DNA, the CDR3 is TGCGCCAGCAGCCAAGGGCTCGGGGTTGAGCAGTTCTTC.

The genes are TRBV6-5 and TRBJ2-2; 8 bases line up with TRBD1. V was pared by 10 bases and J by 3 bases, with 7 bases of the junction left unmatched. Germline V gives CDR1 MNHEY, CDR2 SVGAGI. There are 14 residues in the CDR3. The CDR3 spells CATGGQWDTGELFF. The CDR3 DNA reads as TGTGCCACAGGGGGCCAGTGGGACACCGGGGAGCTGTTTTTT.

This clone was found a few times. This chain joins TRBV6-5 and TRBJ1-2, with D possibly TRBD1 on 6 matching bases. This CDR3 region has 15 residues. The V end was cut by 5 bases, the J end by 8 bases, with 21 bases between. CDR1 is MNHEY, CDR2 SVGAGI, per germline. CDR3 region: CASSNNLISGTGYTF. CDR3 DNA: TGTGCCAGCAGTAACAACCTTATTTCTGGGACAGGCTACACCTTC.

The genes are TRBV19 and TRBJ2-7; D possibly matches TRBD1 or TRBD2 (5 bases each). Germline V gene sequence: CDR1 LNHDA, CDR2 SQIVND (reference sequence). The V end was cut by 3 bases, the J end by 4 bases, with 13 bases between. The CDR3 runs 14 residues. CDR3 sequence reads: CASSIRDGPYEQYF. The CDR3 DNA follows: TGTGCCAGTAGTATCCGGGACGGACCTTACGAGCAGTACTTC.

There are a few counts of this clone. This rearrangement joins TRBV27 to TRBJ1-2, with D unresolved. V dropped 5 bases and J dropped 2 bases, with 12 bases sitting between them. The CDR3 is made up of 14 amino acids. The germline gives CDR1 MNHEY, CDR2 SMNVEV (reference sequence). CDR3 sequence (DNA): TGTGCCAGCAGTCCGACTGGTCCCAACTATGGCTACACCTTC. Amino acids: CASSPTGPNYGYTF.

The rearrangement uses TRBV4-1 and TRBJ1-3, with TRBD1 matching 9 bases. V dropped 2 bases and J dropped 0; count of bases not matched to a gene: 8. Per germline, CDR1 MGHRA and CDR2 YSYEKL. The CDR3 contains 18 residues. The CDR3 DNA follows: TGCGCCAGCAGCCAACGGACAGGGGCAGGGAGCTCTGGAAACACCATATATTTT. Translation: CASSQRTGAGSSGNTIYF.

V and J are TRBV7-6 and TRBJ2-3; TRBD2 is a possible D gene (5 bases). CDR3 length equals 16 residues. Germline CDR1 reads SGHVS; CDR2 reads FNYEAQ. Trimming left V 5 bases short and J 3 bases short, with 18 bases between. The CDR3 DNA reads TGTGCCAGCAGCCCAGTGGTTGAGGGTCTAACAGATACGCAGTATTTT. This sequence encodes CASSPVVEGLTDTQYF.

The chain carries TRBV5-1 and TRBJ2-3, with 8 bases that match TRBD2. This CDR3 region has 14 residues. From germline, CDR1 is SGHRS and CDR2 YFSETQ. V dropped 0 bases and J dropped 5; count of bases not matched to a gene: 2. DNA of the CDR3: TGCGCCAGCAGCTTGGGTCTAGCGGGAGATACGCAGTATTTT. It encodes CASSLGLAGDTQYF.

The chain joins TRBV5-1 to TRBJ2-3; unclear D gene. Germline V gene sequence: CDR1 SGHRS, CDR2 YFSETQ. The V and J ends lost 4 bases and 2 bases respectively, with 11 bases between them. This CDR3 comprises 14 residues. The CDR3: CASSLGRATDTQYF. Written as DNA, the CDR3 is TGCGCCAGCAGCCTAGGTAGGGCCACAGATACGCAGTATTTT.

The rearrangement joins TRBV2 to TRBJ1-1; possibly TRBD1 for D (5 bases). The CDR3 spans 13 residues. Trimming shortened V by 11 bases and J by 0 bases, and 13 bases separated the two germline ends. Germline CDR1 is SNHLY and CDR2 is FYNNEI. The CDR3 bases are TGTGCCGGGACCGGGACGATGAACACTGAAGCTTTCTTT. Translated, it gives CAGTGTMNTEAFF. The full variable domain, its missing parts supplied by reference TRBV2 and TRBJ1-1, is EPEVTQTPSHQVTQMGQEVILRCVPISNHLYFYWYRQILGQKVEFLVSFYNNEISEKSEIFDDQFSVERPDGSNFTLKIRSTKLEDSAMYFCAGTGTMNTEAFFGQGTRLTVV.

This chain uses TRBV4-2 with TRBJ2-7; D unresolved. Trimming left V 0 bases short and J 5 bases short, with 11 bases between. The CDR3 spans 14 residues. Germline CDR1 is LGHNA and CDR2 is YNFKEQ. The CDR3 is CASSQDLEVHEQYF. Here the CDR3 DNA reads TGTGCCAGCAGCCAAGATCTAGAGGTCCACGAGCAGTACTTC.

With regard to this clone: This specimen includes other DNA sequences encoding the same CDR3. This chain links TRBV7-2 with TRBJ2-6; no clear D gene. In germline, CDR1 is SGHTA, CDR2 FQGNSA. The CDR3 is 15 amino acids. Trimming removed 1 base at V and 0 bases at J, with 4 bases between. The CDR3: CASSLDSSGANVLTF. The DNA for the CDR3 is TGTGCCAGCAGCTTAGACAGCTCTGGGGCCAACGTCCTGACTTTC.

Relative to its sample, this clone is medium-sized (0.01 to 0.1%). The rearrangement uses TRBV24-1 and TRBJ2-7; possibly TRBD2 for D (6 bases). V was cut by 0 bases and J by 6 bases, with 14 bases left in between. Germline CDR1 and CDR2: KGHDR and SFDVKD. The CDR3 runs to 15 residues. The CDR3 protein is CATSDLSGDGTEQYF. CDR3 nucleotides: TGTGCCACCAGTGATTTGTCGGGGGACGGGACCGAGCAGTACTTC.